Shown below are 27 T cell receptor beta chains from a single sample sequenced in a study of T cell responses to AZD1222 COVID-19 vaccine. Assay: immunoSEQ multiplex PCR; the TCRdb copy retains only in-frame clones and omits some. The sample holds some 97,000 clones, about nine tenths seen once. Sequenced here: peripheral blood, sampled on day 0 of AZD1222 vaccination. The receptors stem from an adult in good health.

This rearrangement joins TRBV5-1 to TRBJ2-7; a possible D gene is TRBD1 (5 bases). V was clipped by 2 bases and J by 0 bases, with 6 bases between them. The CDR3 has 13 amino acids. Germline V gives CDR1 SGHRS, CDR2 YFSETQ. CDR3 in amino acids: CASSFDSSYEQYF. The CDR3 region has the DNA TGCGCCAGCAGCTTCGACAGCTCCTACGAGCAGTACTTC.

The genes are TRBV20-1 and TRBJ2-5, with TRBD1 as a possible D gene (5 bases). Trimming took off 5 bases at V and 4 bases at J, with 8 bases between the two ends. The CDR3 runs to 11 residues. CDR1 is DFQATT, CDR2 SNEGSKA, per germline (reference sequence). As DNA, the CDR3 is TGCAGTGCTGTTCAGGGAGAGACCCAGTACTTC. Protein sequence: CSAVQGETQYF.

CDR3 in amino acids: CAIRGGSFGNEQFF. The CDR3 DNA is TGTGCCATCAGGGGGGGTAGTTTCGGTAATGAGCAGTTCTTC. The rearrangement links TRBV10-3 to TRBJ2-1; D is perhaps TRBD2 (6 bases). The CDR3 is made up of 14 amino acids. The V end was cut by 6 bases, the J end by 7 bases, with 16 bases between. Looked up from germline, CDR1 is ENHRY and CDR2 is SYGVKD.

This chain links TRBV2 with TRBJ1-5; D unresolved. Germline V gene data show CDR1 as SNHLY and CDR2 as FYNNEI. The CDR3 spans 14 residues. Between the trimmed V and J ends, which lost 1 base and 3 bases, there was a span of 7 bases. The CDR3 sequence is CASSEGGNNQPQHF. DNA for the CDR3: TGTGCCAGCAGTGAAGGAGGGAACAATCAGCCCCAGCATTTT.

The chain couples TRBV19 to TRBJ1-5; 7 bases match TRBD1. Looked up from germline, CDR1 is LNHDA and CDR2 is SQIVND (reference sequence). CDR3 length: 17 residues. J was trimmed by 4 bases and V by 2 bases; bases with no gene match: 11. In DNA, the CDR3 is TGTGCCAGTAGTATAAGCCAGACAGGGCCAATTAATCAGCCCCAGCATTTT. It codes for CASSISQTGPINQPQHF.

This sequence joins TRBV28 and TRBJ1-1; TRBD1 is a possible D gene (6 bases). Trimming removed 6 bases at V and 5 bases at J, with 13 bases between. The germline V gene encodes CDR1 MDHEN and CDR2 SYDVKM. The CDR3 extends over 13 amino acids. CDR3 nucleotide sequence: TGTGCCAGCAGGGGGGGCCCGGGGACTGAAGCTTTCTTT. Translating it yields CASRGGPGTEAFF.

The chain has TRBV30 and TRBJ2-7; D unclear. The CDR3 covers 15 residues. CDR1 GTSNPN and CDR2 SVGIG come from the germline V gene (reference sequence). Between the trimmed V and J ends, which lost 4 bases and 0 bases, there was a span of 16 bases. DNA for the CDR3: TGTGCCTGGAAAGACCCCGGCGGCGGCTCCTACGAGCAGTACTTC. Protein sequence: CAWKDPGGGSYEQYF.

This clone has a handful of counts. The CDR3 is CASSHQVSGRGNEQFF. CDR3 in DNA: TGTGCCAGCAGCCACCAGGTTAGCGGGAGGGGCAATGAGCAGTTCTTC. V gene TRBV3-1 (or the pseudogene TRBV3-2) combines with J gene TRBJ2-1, with 11 bases aligning to TRBD2. CDR3 length equals 16 residues. The V segment lost 3 bases and the J segment 6 bases; nucleotides outside the gene matches: 7. Germline assignment: CDR1 LGHDT and CDR2 YNNKEL (reference sequence).

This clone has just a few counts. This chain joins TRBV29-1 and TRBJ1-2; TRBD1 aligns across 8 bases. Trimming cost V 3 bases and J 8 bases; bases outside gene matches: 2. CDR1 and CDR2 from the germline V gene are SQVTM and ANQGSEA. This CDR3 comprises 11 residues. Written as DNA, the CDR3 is TGCAGCGTTGATTCAGGGGGCGGCTACACCTTC. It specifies CSVDSGGGYTF. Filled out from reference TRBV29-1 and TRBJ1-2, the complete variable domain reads SAVISQKPSRDICQRGTSLTIQCQVDSQVTMMFWYRQQPGQSLTLIATANQGSEATYESGFVIDKFPISRPNLTFSTLTVSNMSPEDSSIYLCSVDSGGGYTFGSGTRLTVV.

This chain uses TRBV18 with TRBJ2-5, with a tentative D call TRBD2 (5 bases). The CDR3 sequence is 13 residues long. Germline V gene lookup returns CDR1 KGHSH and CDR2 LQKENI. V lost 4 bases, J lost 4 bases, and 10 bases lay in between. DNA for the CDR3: TGTGCCAGCTCACGCTCCGGAGGAGAGACCCAGTACTTC. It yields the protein CASSRSGGETQYF.

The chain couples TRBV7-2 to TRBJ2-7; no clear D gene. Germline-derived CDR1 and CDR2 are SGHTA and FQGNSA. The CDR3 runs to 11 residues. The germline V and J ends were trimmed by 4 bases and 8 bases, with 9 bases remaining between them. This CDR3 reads CASSSIGQQYF. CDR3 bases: TGTGCCAGCAGCTCTATTGGGCAGCAGTACTTC.

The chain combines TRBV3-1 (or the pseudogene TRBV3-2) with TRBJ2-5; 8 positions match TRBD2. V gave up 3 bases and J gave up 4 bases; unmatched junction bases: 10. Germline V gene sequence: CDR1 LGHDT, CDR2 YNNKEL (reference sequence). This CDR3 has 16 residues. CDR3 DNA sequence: TGTGCCAGCAGCCAGTCGAAAGCGGGAGAGTCAGAGACCCAGTACTTC. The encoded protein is CASSQSKAGESETQYF.

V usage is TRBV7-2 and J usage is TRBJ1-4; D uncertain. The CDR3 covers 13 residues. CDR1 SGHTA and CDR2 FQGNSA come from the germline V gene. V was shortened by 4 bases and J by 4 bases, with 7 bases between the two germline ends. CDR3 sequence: CASSSSFNEKLFF. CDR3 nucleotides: TGTGCCAGCAGCTCCTCCTTTAATGAAAAACTGTTTTTT.

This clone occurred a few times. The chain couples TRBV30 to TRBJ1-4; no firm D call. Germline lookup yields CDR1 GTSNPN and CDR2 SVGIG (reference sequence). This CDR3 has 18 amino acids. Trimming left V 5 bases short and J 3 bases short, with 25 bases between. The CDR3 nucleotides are TGTGCCTGGGGCGCTCAGGCCCGACCCCTTATACCTAATGAAAAACTGTTTTTT. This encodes CAWGAQARPLIPNEKLFF. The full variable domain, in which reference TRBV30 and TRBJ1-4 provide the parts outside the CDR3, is SQTIHQWPATLVQPVGSPLSLECTVEGTSNPNLYWYRQAAGRGLQLLFYSVGIGQISSEVPQNLSASRPQDRQFILSSKKLLLSDSGFYLCAWGAQARPLIPNEKLFFGSGTQLSVL.

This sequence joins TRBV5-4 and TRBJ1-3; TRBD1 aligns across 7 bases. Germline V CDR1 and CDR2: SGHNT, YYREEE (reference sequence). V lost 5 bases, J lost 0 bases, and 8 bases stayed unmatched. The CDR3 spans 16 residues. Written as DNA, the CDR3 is TGTGCCAGCAGGTCCGGACAGGCGAACTCTGGAAACACCATATATTTT. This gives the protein CASRSGQANSGNTIYF.

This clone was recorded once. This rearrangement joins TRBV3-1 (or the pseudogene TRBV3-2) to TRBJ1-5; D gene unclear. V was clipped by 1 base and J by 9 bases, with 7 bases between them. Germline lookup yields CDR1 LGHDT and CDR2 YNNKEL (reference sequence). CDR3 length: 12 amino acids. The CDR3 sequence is CASSQAAGPQHF. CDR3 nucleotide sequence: TGTGCCAGCAGCCAAGCGGCGGGGCCCCAGCATTTT.

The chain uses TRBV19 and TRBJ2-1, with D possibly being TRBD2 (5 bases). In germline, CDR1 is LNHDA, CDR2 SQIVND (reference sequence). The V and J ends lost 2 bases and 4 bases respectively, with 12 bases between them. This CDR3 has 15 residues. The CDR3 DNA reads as TGTGCCAGTAGTATAATGGGGAGCCCATACAATGAGCAGTTCTTC. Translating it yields CASSIMGSPYNEQFF.

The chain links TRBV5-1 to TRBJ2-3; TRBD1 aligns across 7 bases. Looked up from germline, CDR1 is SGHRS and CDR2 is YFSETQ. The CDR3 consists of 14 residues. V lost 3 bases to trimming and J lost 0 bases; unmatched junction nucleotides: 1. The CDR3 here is CASSWDRSTDTQYF. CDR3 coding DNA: TGCGCCAGCAGCTGGGACAGAAGCACAGATACGCAGTATTTT.

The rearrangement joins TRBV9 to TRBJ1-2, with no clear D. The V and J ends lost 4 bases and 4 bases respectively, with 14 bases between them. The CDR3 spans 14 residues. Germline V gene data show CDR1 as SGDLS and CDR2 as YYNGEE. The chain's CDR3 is CASSPDPTFYGYTF. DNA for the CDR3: TGTGCCAGCAGCCCCGACCCTACCTTCTATGGCTACACCTTC. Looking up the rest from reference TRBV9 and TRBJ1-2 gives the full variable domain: DSGVTQTPKHLITATGQRVTLRCSPRSGDLSVYWYQQSLDQGLQFLIQYYNGEERAKGNILERFSAQQFPDLHSELNLSSLELGDSALYFCASSPDPTFYGYTFGSGTRLTVV.

The CDR3 reads CASSLAGDTIYF. The CDR3 DNA sequence: TGTGCCAGCAGCTTAGCGGGGGACACCATATATTTT. The chain couples TRBV7-2 to TRBJ1-3; a possible D gene is TRBD1 (5 bases). Per germline, CDR1 SGHTA and CDR2 FQGNSA. The germline V and J ends were trimmed by 0 bases and 8 bases, with 5 bases remaining between them. The CDR3 loop spans 12 amino acids.

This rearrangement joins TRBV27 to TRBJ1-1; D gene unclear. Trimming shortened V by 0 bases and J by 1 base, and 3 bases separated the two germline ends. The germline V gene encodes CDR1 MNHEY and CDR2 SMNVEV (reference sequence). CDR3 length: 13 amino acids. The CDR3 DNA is TGTGCCAGCAGTTTATCCCCGAACACTGAAGCTTTCTTT. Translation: CASSLSPNTEAFF.

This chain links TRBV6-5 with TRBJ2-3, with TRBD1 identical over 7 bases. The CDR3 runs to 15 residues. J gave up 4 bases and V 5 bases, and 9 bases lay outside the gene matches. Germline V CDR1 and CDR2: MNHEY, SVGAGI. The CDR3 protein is CASSRDRAGSDTQYF. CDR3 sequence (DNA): TGTGCCAGCAGTCGTGACAGGGCCGGTTCAGATACGCAGTATTTT.

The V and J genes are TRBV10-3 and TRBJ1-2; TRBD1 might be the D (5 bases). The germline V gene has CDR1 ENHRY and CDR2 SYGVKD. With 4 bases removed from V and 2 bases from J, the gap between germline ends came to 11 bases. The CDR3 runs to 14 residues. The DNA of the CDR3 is TGTGCCATCAGTGCGACAGCACCCAACTATGGCTACACCTTC. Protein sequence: CAISATAPNYGYTF.

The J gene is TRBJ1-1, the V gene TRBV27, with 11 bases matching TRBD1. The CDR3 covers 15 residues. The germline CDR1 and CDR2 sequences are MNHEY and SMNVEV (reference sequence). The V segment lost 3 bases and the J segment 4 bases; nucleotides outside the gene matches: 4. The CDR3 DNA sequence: TGTGCCAGCAGTTTCCGGGACAGGGGGGCCACTGAAGCTTTCTTT. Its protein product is CASSFRDRGATEAFF.

CDR3 nucleotide sequence: TGTGCCAGCAGAAGAACCGGGACAGTGTCAAACACCATATATTTT. Amino acids: CASRRTGTVSNTIYF. The chain recombines TRBV27 with TRBJ1-3; 7 nucleotides agree with TRBD1. CDR1 is MNHEY and CDR2 is SMNVEV in the germline V gene (reference sequence). CDR3 size: 15 residues. V was pared by 6 bases and J by 6 bases, with 11 bases of the junction left unmatched.

The CDR3 DNA follows: TGTGCCAGCAGAAAGGCGACTAGCGGATTCTACGAGCAGTACTTC. Translating gives CASRKATSGFYEQYF. The chain recombines TRBV28 with TRBJ2-7; TRBD2 matches at 9 bases. The CDR3 extends over 15 amino acids. J lost 3 bases, V lost 6 bases, and 9 bases had no gene match. Germline V gene sequence: CDR1 MDHEN, CDR2 SYDVKM.

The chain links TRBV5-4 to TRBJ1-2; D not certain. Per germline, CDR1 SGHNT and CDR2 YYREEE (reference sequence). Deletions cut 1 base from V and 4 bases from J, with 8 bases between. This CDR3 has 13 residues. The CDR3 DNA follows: TGTGCCAGCAGCTTGCAGGCAGTCTATGGCTACACCTTC. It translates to CASSLQAVYGYTF.